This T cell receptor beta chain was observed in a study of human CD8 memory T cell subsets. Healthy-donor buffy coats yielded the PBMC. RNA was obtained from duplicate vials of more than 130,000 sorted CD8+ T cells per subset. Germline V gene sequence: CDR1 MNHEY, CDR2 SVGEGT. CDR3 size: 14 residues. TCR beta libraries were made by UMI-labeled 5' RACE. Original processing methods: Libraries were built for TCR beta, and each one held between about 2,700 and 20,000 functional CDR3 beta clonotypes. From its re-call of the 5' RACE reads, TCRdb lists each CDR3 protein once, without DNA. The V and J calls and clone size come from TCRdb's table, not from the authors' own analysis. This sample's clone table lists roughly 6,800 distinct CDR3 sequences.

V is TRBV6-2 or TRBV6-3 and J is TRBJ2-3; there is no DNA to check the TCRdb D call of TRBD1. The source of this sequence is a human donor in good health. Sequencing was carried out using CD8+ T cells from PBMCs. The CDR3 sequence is CASSWAGGTDTQYF.